This TCR beta chain was captured in a study of T cell repertoires in cytomegalovirus infection. Study as a whole: Indicated by public TCR beta signatures were CMV infection and matching HLA type.

The CDR3 sequence is 16 residues long. V was pared by 6 bases and J by 6 bases, with 16 bases of the junction left unmatched. Germline CDR1 reads DFQATT; CDR2 reads SNEGSKA (reference sequence). This clonotype appeared a few times. TCRdb reprocessed the reads via MiXCR and lists one record per CDR3 protein. Of around 210,000 distinct CDR3 sequences in the sample, approximately 7% were seen once. Sequenced: PBMCs. The receptor's source is a human donor in good health (CMV status not recorded). Some clones in this sample may be carry-over from other donors' samples. The V and J genes are TRBV20-1 and TRBJ2-3; 9 nucleotides agree with TRBD2. The CDR3 DNA reads as TGCAGTGCGCCTGAGGTGGCGGGGGGGATTGTTGATACGCAGTATTTT. It encodes CSAPEVAGGIVDTQYF.